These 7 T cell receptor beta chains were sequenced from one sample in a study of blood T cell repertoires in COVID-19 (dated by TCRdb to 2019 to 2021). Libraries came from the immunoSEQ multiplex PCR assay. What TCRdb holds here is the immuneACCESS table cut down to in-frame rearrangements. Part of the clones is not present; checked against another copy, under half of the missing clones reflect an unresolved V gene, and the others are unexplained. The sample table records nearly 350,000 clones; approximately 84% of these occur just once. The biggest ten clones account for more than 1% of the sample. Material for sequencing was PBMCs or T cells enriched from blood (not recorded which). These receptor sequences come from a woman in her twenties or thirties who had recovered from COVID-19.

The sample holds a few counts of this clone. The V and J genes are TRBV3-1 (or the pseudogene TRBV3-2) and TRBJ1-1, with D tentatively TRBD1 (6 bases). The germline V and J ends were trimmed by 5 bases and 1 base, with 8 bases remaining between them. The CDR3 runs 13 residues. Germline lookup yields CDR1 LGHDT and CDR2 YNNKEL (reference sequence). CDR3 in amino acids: CASSDRQNTEAFF. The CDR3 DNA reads TGTGCCAGCAGCGACAGGCAGAACACTGAAGCTTTCTTT.

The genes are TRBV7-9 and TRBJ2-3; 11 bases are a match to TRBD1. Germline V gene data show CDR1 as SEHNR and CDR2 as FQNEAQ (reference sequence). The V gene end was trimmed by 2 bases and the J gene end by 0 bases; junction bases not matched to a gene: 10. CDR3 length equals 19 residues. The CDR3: CASSLRGTGGPTSTDTQYF. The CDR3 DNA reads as TGTGCCAGCAGCTTACGCGGGACAGGGGGACCAACTAGCACAGATACGCAGTATTTT.

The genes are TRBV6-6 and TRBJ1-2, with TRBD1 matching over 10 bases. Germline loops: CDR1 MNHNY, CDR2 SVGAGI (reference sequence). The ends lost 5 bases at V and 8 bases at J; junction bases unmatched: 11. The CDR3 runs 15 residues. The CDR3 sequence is CASSDLGGQGIGYTF. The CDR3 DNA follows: TGTGCCAGCAGTGATCTCGGGGGACAGGGGATCGGCTACACCTTC.

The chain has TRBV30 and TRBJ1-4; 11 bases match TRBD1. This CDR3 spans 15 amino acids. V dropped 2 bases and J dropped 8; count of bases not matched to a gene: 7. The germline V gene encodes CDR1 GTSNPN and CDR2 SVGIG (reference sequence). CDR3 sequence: CAWSFPGQGEEKLFF. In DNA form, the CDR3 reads TGTGCCTGGAGTTTCCCGGGACAGGGGGAGGAAAAACTGTTTTTT.

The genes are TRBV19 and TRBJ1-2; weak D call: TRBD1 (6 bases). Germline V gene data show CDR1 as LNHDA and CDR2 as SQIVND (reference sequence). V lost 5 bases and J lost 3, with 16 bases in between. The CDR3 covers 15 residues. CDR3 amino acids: CASSRQGTGDYGYTF. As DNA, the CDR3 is TGTGCCAGTAGTCGGCAGGGGACCGGGGACTATGGCTACACCTTC.

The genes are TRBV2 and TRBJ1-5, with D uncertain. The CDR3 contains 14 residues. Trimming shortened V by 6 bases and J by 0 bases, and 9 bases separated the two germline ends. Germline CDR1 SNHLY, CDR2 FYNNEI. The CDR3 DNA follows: TGTGCCAGCAGGCCATACTATAGCAATCAGCCCCAGCATTTT. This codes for CASRPYYSNQPQHF. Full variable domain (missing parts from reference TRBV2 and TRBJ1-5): EPEVTQTPSHQVTQMGQEVILRCVPISNHLYFYWYRQILGQKVEFLVSFYNNEISEKSEIFDDQFSVERPDGSNFTLKIRSTKLEDSAMYFCASRPYYSNQPQHFGDGTRLSIL.

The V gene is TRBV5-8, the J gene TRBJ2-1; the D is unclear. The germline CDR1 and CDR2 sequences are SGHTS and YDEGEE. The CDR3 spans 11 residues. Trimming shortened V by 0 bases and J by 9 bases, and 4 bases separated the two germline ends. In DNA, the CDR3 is TGTGCCAGCAGCTTGGAAGCTGAGCAGTTCTTC. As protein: CASSLEAEQFF.